This TCR beta chain was identified in a study of T cell responses to AZD1222 COVID-19 vaccine. Study-wide findings and caveats: Vaccine-related CD4 TCRs covered spike, predominating at 160-218 and 743-854.

The CDR3 has 15 residues. Trimming shortened V by 5 bases and J by 0 bases, and 14 bases separated the two germline ends. Germline CDR1 reads KGHSH; CDR2 reads LQKENI. Turning to this clone: Its antigen is undetermined.

This table comes from immunoSEQ multiplex PCR, and its TCRdb copy is limited to in-frame clones, with some not included. Of 80,000 or so clones listed, over 80% are singletons. This sequence was found in an adult in good health. This sequence joins TRBV18 and TRBJ2-7; perhaps D is TRBD1 or TRBD2 (5 bases each). Sequencing was performed on peripheral blood, taken on day 0 of AZD1222 vaccination. This chain's CDR3 is CASSSTEGSSYEQYF. The CDR3 region has the DNA TGTGCCAGCTCATCAACAGAGGGGAGCTCCTACGAGCAGTACTTC.